The 22 T cell receptor beta chains below were found in one sample sequenced in a study of regulatory T cells in long-lasting Graves disease. Arm-PCR of CDR3 regions with iRepertoire HTBI primers generated TCR beta libraries. TCRdb re-called the multiplex PCR reads through MiXCR, storing one row per CDR3 protein. In the table there are around 430,000 distinct CDR3 sequences, approximately 23% of which are singletons. Time point reported: persistent/refractory GD, antithyroid drugs over 5 years with positive TRAb. Making the TCR library involved RNA that had been extracted from PBMCs. This sample comprised peripheral blood mononuclear cells (PBMCs), obtained when the disease was refractory, from a patient treated with antithyroid drugs. The source is a female donor with Graves disease.

This clonotype was counted ten times or more. The genes are TRBV5-1 and TRBJ2-7; D gene unclear. The V end lost 0 bases, the J end lost 5 bases, and 3 bases lay between the germline ends. CDR3 length: 11 amino acids. CDR1 and CDR2 (germline): SGHRS, YFSETQ. In DNA form, the CDR3 reads TGCGCCAGCAGCTTGGACGACGAGCAGTACTTC. It specifies CASSLDDEQYF.

As concerns this clonotype: A read error may explain this, as a much larger clone is one base away. This chain uses TRBV2 with TRBJ2-7, with D perhaps matching TRBD2 (6 bases). CDR3 size: 13 residues. V lost 7 bases, J lost 2 bases, and 12 bases lay in between. Germline CDR1 reads SNHLY; CDR2 reads FYNNEI. Here the CDR3 DNA reads TGTGCCAGCAAGACTAGTTCAGCCTACGAGCAGTACTTC. Translated: CASKTSSAYEQYF. Full variable domain (rest looked up from reference TRBV2 and TRBJ2-7): EPEVTQTPSHQVTQMGQEVILRCVPISNHLYFYWYRQILGQKVEFLVSFYNNEISEKSEIFDDQFSVERPDGSNFTLKIRSTKLEDSAMYFCASKTSSAYEQYFGPGTRLTVT.

This clonotype showed up many times. The chain employs TRBV28 and TRBJ2-7; 8 nucleotides match TRBD2. The germline gives CDR1 MDHEN, CDR2 SYDVKM. There are 14 residues in the CDR3. J lost 4 bases, V lost 4 bases, and 6 bases had no gene match. The CDR3: CASSSAGAAYEQYF. CDR3 coding DNA: TGTGCCAGCAGTTCAGCGGGAGCGGCGTACGAGCAGTACTTC.

For this clonotype: At one end the junction does not follow the germline gene, possibly because of a read error. CDR3 in amino acids: CATSRGLTNEKLLF. The CDR3 coding sequence is TGTGCCACCAGCAGAGGACTGACTAATGAAAAACTGCTTTTT. The chain joins TRBV15 to TRBJ1-4; D remains unclear. The CDR3 length is 14 residues. From germline, CDR1 is LNHNV and CDR2 YYDKDF (reference sequence).

This clonotype was recorded at least ten times. This sequence joins TRBV2 and TRBJ2-7; tentative D call: TRBD1 (6 bases). V was cut by 6 bases and J by 0 bases, with 12 bases left in between. This CDR3 is 14 amino acids long. Per the germline V gene, CDR1 is SNHLY and CDR2 is FYNNEI. This CDR3 is CASRQDRSSYEQYF. CDR3 DNA: TGTGCCAGCAGGCAAGACAGGAGCTCCTACGAGCAGTACTTC.

This clonotype was seen only a few times. This rearrangement joins TRBV19 to TRBJ1-5; weak D call: TRBD1 (6 bases). Per the germline V gene, CDR1 is LNHDA and CDR2 is SQIVND (reference sequence). V was pared by 3 bases and J by 2 bases, with 14 bases between. This CDR3 is 16 amino acids long. CDR3 nucleotide sequence: TGTGCCAGTAGTATTGGGGGGGGGCCCGGCAATCAGCCCCAGCATTTT. Its translation is CASSIGGGPGNQPQHF. The complete variable domain, with remaining parts taken from reference TRBV19 and TRBJ1-5, reads DGGITQSPKYLFRKEGQNVTLSCEQNLNHDAMYWYRQDPGQGLRLIYYSQIVNDFQKGDIAEGYSVSREKKESFPLTVTSAQKNPTAFYLCASSIGGGPGNQPQHFGDGTRLSIL.

This clonotype was seen a single time. This sequence joins TRBV7-9 and TRBJ1-3; D is possibly TRBD1 (6 bases). This CDR3 is 17 amino acids long. Germline assignment: CDR1 SEHNR and CDR2 FQNEAQ (reference sequence). Trimming stripped 5 bases from V and 2 bases from J, with 19 bases between. The CDR3 region is CASSGGQRGRTGNTIYF. Here the CDR3 DNA reads TGTGCCAGCAGCGGCGGGCAGCGGGGGCGTACTGGAAACACCATATATTTT.

This clonotype was seen more than once but under ten times. CDR3 residues: CASSPRGGTGIYEQYF. The CDR3 DNA sequence: TGTGCCAGCAGCCCAAGGGGTGGGACAGGGATCTACGAGCAGTACTTC. The V and J genes are TRBV9 and TRBJ2-7; 9 bases match TRBD1. The germline V gene encodes CDR1 SGDLS and CDR2 YYNGEE. The CDR3 loop spans 16 amino acids. With V trimmed by 4 bases and J by 3 bases, 11 bases remained unmatched.

This clonotype was detected many times. This rearrangement joins TRBV28 to TRBJ1-5; D is unresolved. There are 15 residues in the CDR3. V lost 7 bases and J lost 6, with 19 bases in between. Germline V gene sequence: CDR1 MDHEN, CDR2 SYDVKM. CDR3 residues: CASNKGWRAAQPQHF. In DNA form, the CDR3 reads TGTGCCAGCAACAAGGGCTGGAGGGCGGCTCAGCCCCAGCATTTT.

The chain recombines TRBV12-3 or TRBV12-4 with TRBJ1-1; TRBD1 aligns across 7 bases. CDR3 size: 16 residues. The J segment lost 0 bases and the V segment lost 5 bases, leaving 9 bases of the junction unmatched. CDR3 region: CASSSRDRWMNTEAFF. The CDR3 DNA sequence: TGTGCCAGCAGTAGCCGGGACAGATGGATGAACACTGAAGCTTTCTTT.

The rearrangement links TRBV27 to TRBJ1-2, with 8 bases identical to TRBD1. CDR3 length: 13 amino acids. The germline CDR1 and CDR2 sequences are MNHEY and SMNVEV (reference sequence). J gave up 7 bases and V 5 bases, and 6 bases lay outside the gene matches. The CDR3 coding sequence is TGTGCCAGCAGTCCCCAACAGGGGGGTGGCTACACCTTC. Amino acids: CASSPQQGGGYTF.

This clonotype came up a few times. The chain joins TRBV29-1 to TRBJ1-1, with D tentatively TRBD1 (6 bases). The CDR3 has 13 residues. Germline V gives CDR1 SQVTM, CDR2 ANQGSEA. Trimming shortened V by 5 bases and J by 1 base, and 11 bases separated the two germline ends. Written as DNA, the CDR3 is TGCAGCGTTATCGGACAGTCGAACACTGAAGCTTTCTTT. It yields the protein CSVIGQSNTEAFF.

Many counts were recorded for this clonotype. The genes are TRBV7-2 and TRBJ2-7; D is possibly TRBD2 (5 bases). The CDR3 is 15 residues long. From germline, CDR1 is SGHTA and CDR2 FQGNSA. The V end was cut by 5 bases, the J end by 7 bases, with 21 bases between. CDR3 region: CASSLEPRGGWEQYF. The CDR3 DNA reads as TGTGCCAGCAGCCTAGAGCCTAGAGGAGGTTGGGAGCAGTACTTC.

This clonotype was recorded at least ten times. This chain uses TRBV5-1 with TRBJ1-4; the match to TRBD1 covers 7 bases. This CDR3 has 15 amino acids. With 4 bases clipped from V and 5 bases from J, the junction kept 8 bases outside the gene matches. From germline, CDR1 is SGHRS and CDR2 YFSETQ. CDR3 sequence reads: CASSEEGGFNEKLFF. The CDR3 DNA is TGCGCCAGCAGCGAGGAAGGGGGCTTCAATGAAAAACTGTTTTTT.

This clonotype has just a few counts. V and J are TRBV6-1 and TRBJ1-1, with a possible D match to TRBD1 (5 bases). Trimming shortened V by 5 bases and J by 0 bases, and 19 bases separated the two germline ends. The CDR3 is 17 residues long. Germline CDR1 MNHNS, CDR2 SASEGT. The CDR3 bases are TGTGCCAGCAGTAAGGGACTGGGAACACCCTTGAACACTGAAGCTTTCTTT. It codes for CASSKGLGTPLNTEAFF.

This clonotype came up a few times. The genes are TRBV7-2 and TRBJ1-1, with D perhaps TRBD1 (5 bases). Germline V lookup: CDR1 SGHTA, CDR2 FQGNSA. The CDR3 has 14 residues. V was cut by 5 bases and J by 1 base, with 11 bases left in between. For the CDR3, the DNA is TGTGCCAGCAGCACGGACACCCAGAACACTGAAGCTTTCTTT. Its protein is CASSTDTQNTEAFF.

This clonotype has at least ten counts. The chain uses TRBV20-1 and TRBJ1-6; D is unresolved. The CDR3 consists of 11 residues. Germline lookup yields CDR1 DFQATT and CDR2 SNEGSKA (reference sequence). With 3 bases removed from V and 7 bases from J, the gap between germline ends came to 4 bases. CDR3 DNA sequence: TGCAGTGCTAGGGGGAATTCACCCCTCCACTTT. Encoded protein: CSARGNSPLHF.

This clonotype was seen a handful of times. This chain uses TRBV30 with TRBJ2-7; TRBD1 might be the D (5 bases). CDR1 and CDR2 from the germline V gene are GTSNPN and SVGIG (reference sequence). Trimming removed 5 bases at V and 5 bases at J, with 16 bases between. The CDR3 is 13 residues long. This CDR3 reads CAWHGVWGDEQYF. CDR3 nucleotides: TGTGCCTGGCACGGAGTTTGGGGCGACGAGCAGTACTTC.

In this sample, this clonotype turned up many times. The chain joins TRBV25-1 to TRBJ1-1; 8 nucleotides match TRBD1. After removal of 4 bases from V and 5 bases from J, the junction contained 6 bases not matched to a gene. The CDR3 consists of 14 residues. CDR1 is MGHDK and CDR2 is SYGVNS in the germline V gene. DNA for the CDR3: TGTGCCAGCAGTGGGACAGGGAGAGGGACTGAAGCTTTCTTT. This codes for CASSGTGRGTEAFF.

This clonotype was recorded many times. The chain employs TRBV29-1 and TRBJ1-1, with D hard to call. Germline loops: CDR1 SQVTM, CDR2 ANQGSEA. The V and J ends lost 5 bases and 3 bases respectively, with 19 bases between them. The CDR3 covers 15 residues. The CDR3 coding sequence is TGCAGCGTTTTCGGCAGAACATCCGGGGACACTGAAGCTTTCTTT. It codes for CSVFGRTSGDTEAFF.

In the case of this clonotype: One end of the junction varies from germline; a read error may be responsible. This chain connects TRBV30 to TRBJ1-1; D not resolved. This CDR3 is built from 13 residues. Germline CDR1 is GTSNPN and CDR2 is SVGIG (reference sequence). The CDR3, as DNA: TGTGCCTGGAGTAAACAAGTGAACACTGAAGCTTCCTTT. Translated, it gives CAWSKQVNTEASF.

The chain uses TRBV19 and TRBJ2-1, with a tentative D call TRBD1 (5 bases). CDR1 and CDR2 (germline): LNHDA, SQIVND (reference sequence). This CDR3 has 12 residues. V lost 4 bases to trimming and J lost 8 bases, with 9 bases between them. CDR3 DNA sequence: TGTGCCAGTAGTACCCTAGGGGATGAGCAGTTCTTC. The encoded protein is CASSTLGDEQFF.